One and the same sample provided the 13 T cell receptor beta chains below, sequenced in a study of T cell responses to AZD1222 COVID-19 vaccine. Here immunoSEQ multiplex PCR was the method, and the copy in TCRdb shows in-frame clones only, minus some. This sample has roughly 150,000 clones, with about nine tenths found just once. The specimen was peripheral blood, collected on day 0 of AZD1222 vaccination. The source of these receptors is an adult in good health.

This clone was recorded only once. The chain carries TRBV6-5 and TRBJ1-1, with D hard to call. This CDR3 is built from 14 residues. Trimming removed 6 bases from V and 0 bases from J, with 11 bases in between. Germline V CDR1 and CDR2: MNHEY, SVGAGI. The CDR3 reads CASSPWQMNTEAFF. CDR3 coding DNA: TGTGCCAGCAGCCCATGGCAGATGAACACTGAAGCTTTCTTT.

The chain links TRBV19 to TRBJ1-5; tentative D call: TRBD1 (6 bases). The V and J ends lost 2 bases and 5 bases respectively, with 19 bases between them. Germline CDR1 reads LNHDA; CDR2 reads SQIVND (reference sequence). The CDR3 totals 17 residues. CDR3 residues: CASSIWFQDRRHQPQHF. CDR3 DNA sequence: TGTGCCAGTAGTATATGGTTTCAGGACAGACGCCATCAGCCCCAGCATTTT.

V usage is TRBV19 and J usage is TRBJ2-7; 8 bases fit TRBD2. Germline V gene data show CDR1 as LNHDA and CDR2 as SQIVND (reference sequence). The CDR3 has 15 residues. The ends lost 3 bases at V and 2 bases at J; junction bases unmatched: 6. CDR3 bases: TGTGCCAGTAGTATCCAGCGGGGGAAACCCTACGAGCAGTACTTC. Translating gives CASSIQRGKPYEQYF.

There are a few counts of this clone. This CDR3 reads CASSDSPELAGISYNEQFF. CDR3 nucleotides: TGTGCCAGCAGTGACTCCCCTGAACTAGCGGGGATCTCCTACAATGAGCAGTTCTTC. The rearrangement links TRBV6-4 to TRBJ2-1; 10 bases line up with TRBD2. V shed 0 bases and J 0 bases; nucleotides not matched to a gene: 8. CDR3 size: 19 residues. CDR1 is MRHNA, CDR2 SNTAGT, per germline.

The chain recombines TRBV2 with TRBJ1-2; a possible D gene is TRBD1 (6 bases). Germline loops: CDR1 SNHLY, CDR2 FYNNEI. This CDR3 comprises 11 residues. V was clipped by 11 bases and J by 4 bases, with 11 bases between them. CDR3 DNA: TGTGCCGGCGACAGGAGCTATGGCTACACCTTC. Translating it yields CAGDRSYGYTF.

This chain joins TRBV28 and TRBJ2-7; D remains unclear. Germline V gene data show CDR1 as MDHEN and CDR2 as SYDVKM. This CDR3 region has 13 residues. V lost 3 bases, J lost 4 bases, and 10 bases lay in between. The CDR3 nucleotides are TGTGCCAGCAGTTTTCGAGGACGGTACGAGCAGTACTTC. Residues: CASSFRGRYEQYF. The full variable domain, completed using reference TRBV28 and TRBJ2-7, is DVKVTQSSRYLVKRTGEKVFLECVQDMDHENMFWYRQDPGLGLRLIYFSYDVKMKEKGDIPEGYSVSREKKERFSLILESASTNQTSMYLCASSFRGRYEQYFGPGTRLTVT.

The rearrangement uses TRBV29-1 and TRBJ1-2, with D perhaps TRBD1 (5 bases). V shed 2 bases and J shed 6 bases, with 10 bases lying between them. The CDR3 extends over 12 amino acids. Germline-derived CDR1 and CDR2 are SQVTM and ANQGSEA. In nucleotides, the CDR3 is TGCAGCGTTGAAAATGGGGCCCATGGCTACACCTTC. It codes for CSVENGAHGYTF.

The chain links TRBV6-5 to TRBJ1-3; TRBD1 aligns across 8 bases. The V segment lost 4 bases and the J segment 6 bases; nucleotides outside the gene matches: 5. The CDR3 contains 14 residues. Germline V CDR1 and CDR2: MNHEY, SVGAGI. Here the CDR3 reads CASSFDRGANTIYF. The DNA of the CDR3 is TGTGCCAGCAGTTTCGACAGGGGTGCAAACACCATATATTTT.

J is TRBJ2-3 and V is TRBV27; possible D gene TRBD1, 5 bases. Trimming stripped 4 bases from V and 6 bases from J, with 14 bases between. This CDR3 has 14 residues. CDR1 is MNHEY, CDR2 SMNVEV, per germline (reference sequence). The CDR3 DNA reads as TGTGCCAGCAGTTCGCCCGCAGGGTTGGATACGCAGTATTTT. It translates to CASSSPAGLDTQYF.

This clone was recorded a few times. The chain couples TRBV4-1 to TRBJ2-7; perhaps TRBD2 as D (6 bases). V was clipped by 1 base and J by 6 bases, with 7 bases between them. The germline gives CDR1 MGHRA, CDR2 YSYEKL. The CDR3 totals 12 residues. CDR3 DNA: TGCGCCAGCAGCCAAGTCGGGGGCGAGCAGTACTTC. Protein: CASSQVGGEQYF.

V gene TRBV18 combines with J gene TRBJ1-2, with 7 bases fitting TRBD1. J gave up 14 bases and V 5 bases, and 14 bases lay outside the gene matches. The CDR3 is made up of 13 amino acids. Germline-derived CDR1 and CDR2 are KGHSH and LQKENI. CDR3 sequence reads: CASSGNRDSHNTF. CDR3 sequence (DNA): TGTGCCAGCTCAGGAAACCGGGACAGCCATAATACCTTC.

This clone turned up a few times. Other DNA sequences from this sample encode an identical CDR3 as well. The chain is built from TRBV9 and TRBJ2-6, with a possible D match to TRBD1 (6 bases). CDR1 is SGDLS and CDR2 is YYNGEE in the germline V gene. The CDR3 is made up of 15 amino acids. Trimming stripped 3 bases from V and 4 bases from J, with 11 bases between. Here the CDR3 reads CASSAQGSGANVLTF. The CDR3 region has the DNA TGTGCCAGCAGCGCCCAGGGGTCCGGGGCCAACGTCCTGACTTTC.

V gene TRBV5-1 combines with J gene TRBJ2-3, with 8 nucleotides matching TRBD1. The CDR3 spans 15 residues. The junction had 9 bases not matched to a gene; V was cut back by 4 bases and J by 5 bases. Germline-derived CDR1 and CDR2 are SGHRS and YFSETQ. CDR3 region: CASSRGQGVGDTQYF. The CDR3 DNA reads TGCGCCAGCAGCAGAGGACAGGGCGTGGGAGATACGCAGTATTTT.